Following are 26 T cell receptor beta chains from one sample sequenced in a study of response to subunit inactivated influenza vaccine. TCRdb re-analysed the RT-PCR reads in MiXCR, keeping a single row per CDR3 protein. The table has hundreds of thousands of distinct CDR3 sequences, roughly 9.8% seen once. This specimen was PBMCs from blood, taken roughly 6 weeks after vaccination. Every receptor here comes from a man in his forties or fifties who received an inactivated influenza vaccine.

The chain joins TRBV7-2 to TRBJ2-5; possibly TRBD1 for D (5 bases). V lost 5 bases, J lost 8 bases, and 12 bases lay in between. CDR3 length equals 12 residues. CDR1 is SGHTA, CDR2 FQGNSA, per germline. Written as DNA, the CDR3 is TGTGCCAGCAGCCTCAAGGGGCCCACCCAGTACTTC. As protein: CASSLKGPTQYF.

This clonotype was observed a handful of times. CDR3 residues: CSAMATQGAPDTQYF. The CDR3 nucleotides read TGCAGTGCTATGGCAACGCAGGGGGCCCCAGATACGCAGTATTTT. V and J are TRBV20-1 and TRBJ2-3; 8 bases agree with TRBD1. After removal of 4 bases from V and 4 bases from J, the junction contained 10 bases not matched to a gene. The length of the CDR3 is 15 residues. Germline CDR1 reads DFQATT; CDR2 reads SNEGSKA (reference sequence).

The chain recombines TRBV28 with TRBJ2-3; TRBD1 might be the D (6 bases). V was pared by 4 bases and J by 0 bases, with 14 bases between. The CDR3 is 16 residues long. The germline V gene encodes CDR1 MDHEN and CDR2 SYDVKM. The CDR3 DNA is TGTGCCAGCAGTTCGCGATGGGACAACAGCACAGATACGCAGTATTTT. Protein product: CASSSRWDNSTDTQYF.

This clonotype showed up many times. The V gene is TRBV29-1, the J gene TRBJ2-7; no definite D call. Germline-derived CDR1 and CDR2 are SQVTM and ANQGSEA. The V end was cut by 5 bases, the J end by 2 bases, with 13 bases between. CDR3 length: 13 amino acids. CDR3 sequence reads: CSVSVSQAYEQYF. For the CDR3, the DNA is TGCAGCGTTTCAGTTTCGCAGGCCTACGAGCAGTACTTC.

This clonotype was picked up many times. This rearrangement joins TRBV12-3 or TRBV12-4 to TRBJ2-1, with no clear D. This CDR3 has 16 amino acids. Trimming removed 4 bases at V and 0 bases at J, with 13 bases between. The CDR3 sequence is CASSSRTESSYNEQFF. The CDR3 nucleotides read TGTGCCAGCAGTTCCCGCACGGAGAGCTCCTACAATGAGCAGTTCTTC.

This clonotype has just a few counts. The V gene is TRBV20-1, the J gene TRBJ2-1, with D maybe TRBD2 (6 bases). Deletions cut 5 bases from V and 7 bases from J, with 21 bases between. In germline, CDR1 is DFQATT, CDR2 SNEGSKA (reference sequence). The CDR3 is made up of 15 amino acids. For the CDR3, the DNA is TGCAGTGCTTCGGGTCGGCGGGGTGCTGTAAATGAGCAGTTCTTC. Its protein product is CSASGRRGAVNEQFF.

In its sample, this clonotype was seen a few times. The V gene is TRBV20-1, the J gene TRBJ1-1, with 8 bases lining up with TRBD1. In germline, CDR1 is DFQATT, CDR2 SNEGSKA (reference sequence). The CDR3 runs 12 residues. V lost 4 bases and J lost 5; bases outside the gene matches: 3. CDR3 DNA sequence: TGCAGTGCTACAGGGGGCCCTACTGAAGCTTTCTTT. Encoded protein: CSATGGPTEAFF.

The chain combines TRBV4-2 with TRBJ1-1; D uncertain. Germline assignment: CDR1 LGHNA and CDR2 YNFKEQ. V was clipped by 1 base and J by 2 bases, with 14 bases between them. The CDR3 runs 16 residues. DNA of the CDR3: TGTGCCAGCAGCCAAGTGGGAGGGAGGGCCAACACTGAAGCTTTCTTT. Protein sequence: CASSQVGGRANTEAFF.

The chain uses TRBV7-2 and TRBJ2-7, with D unresolved. The CDR3 runs to 13 residues. The germline gives CDR1 SGHTA, CDR2 FQGNSA. Trimming shortened V by 3 bases and J by 4 bases, and 10 bases separated the two germline ends. CDR3 in amino acids: CASSFKGKYEQYF. DNA of the CDR3: TGTGCCAGCAGCTTTAAAGGCAAATACGAGCAGTACTTC.

The chain is built from TRBV12-3 or TRBV12-4 and TRBJ1-6; 7 bases are shared with TRBD1. CDR3 length equals 16 residues. V trimming: 1 base; J trimming: 8 bases; junction bases outside the gene matches: 8. The CDR3, as DNA: TGTGCCAGCAGTTTAGGAGGGCAGGGGGTAGATTCACCCCTCCACTTT. Translating gives CASSLGGQGVDSPLHF.

This clonotype was counted many times. The chain links TRBV4-3 to TRBJ2-1; 8 nucleotides agree with TRBD2. Per germline, CDR1 LGHNA and CDR2 YSLEER. The CDR3 runs to 16 residues. With V trimmed by 4 bases and J by 6 bases, 11 bases remained unmatched. CDR3 region: CASSLYQGTSGNEQFF. The CDR3 DNA is TGCGCCAGCAGCCTATATCAAGGGACTAGTGGCAATGAGCAGTTCTTC.

The gene calls are TRBV4-3 and TRBJ2-3; 12 bases are a match to TRBD2. J gave up 3 bases and V 0 bases, and 7 bases lay outside the gene matches. CDR3 length equals 18 residues. The germline V gene encodes CDR1 LGHNA and CDR2 YSLEER. This CDR3 is CASSQEASGGAVTDTQYF. The CDR3 DNA sequence: TGCGCCAGCAGCCAAGAGGCTAGCGGGGGGGCTGTGACAGATACGCAGTATTTT.

This chain uses TRBV6-5 with TRBJ2-7; TRBD1 agrees at 7 bases. V trimming: 4 bases; J trimming: 3 bases; junction bases outside the gene matches: 12. This CDR3 is 16 amino acids long. Germline V gene sequence: CDR1 MNHEY, CDR2 SVGAGI. The CDR3 coding sequence is TGTGCCAGCAGTTTAAACCGGGACAGCGTCTTCTACGAGCAGTACTTC. Its translation: CASSLNRDSVFYEQYF.

This clonotype came up a few times. This rearrangement joins TRBV2 to TRBJ2-3; D is possibly TRBD2 (5 bases). Germline assignment: CDR1 SNHLY and CDR2 FYNNEI. The germline V and J ends were trimmed by 2 bases and 0 bases, with 12 bases remaining between them. The CDR3 extends over 16 amino acids. This chain's CDR3 is CASSELIATSTDTQYF. The CDR3 region has the DNA TGTGCCAGCAGTGAACTCATAGCGACTAGCACAGATACGCAGTATTTT. Full variable domain (outside the CDR3, taken from reference TRBV2 and TRBJ2-3): EPEVTQTPSHQVTQMGQEVILRCVPISNHLYFYWYRQILGQKVEFLVSFYNNEISEKSEIFDDQFSVERPDGSNFTLKIRSTKLEDSAMYFCASSELIATSTDTQYFGPGTRLTVL.

The V call is TRBV6-2 or TRBV6-3, the J call TRBJ2-3; the match to TRBD2 covers 10 bases. The CDR3 extends over 14 amino acids. V trimming: 7 bases; J trimming: 6 bases; junction bases outside the gene matches: 7. Germline lookup yields CDR1 MNHEY and CDR2 SVGEGT. This CDR3 reads CASTPGLAPDTQYF. In nucleotides, the CDR3 is TGTGCCAGCACCCCGGGACTAGCGCCTGATACGCAGTATTTT.

This clonotype has at least ten counts. This sequence joins TRBV7-9 and TRBJ1-1; no clear D gene. Germline loops: CDR1 SEHNR, CDR2 FQNEAQ (reference sequence). This CDR3 spans 13 amino acids. Deletions cut 5 bases from V and 5 bases from J, with 12 bases between. The chain's CDR3 is CASSPPAKTEAFF. The DNA for the CDR3 is TGTGCCAGCAGCCCCCCTGCCAAGACTGAAGCTTTCTTT.

A few counts support this clonotype. The chain combines TRBV6-2 or TRBV6-3 with TRBJ1-5; 11 bases fit TRBD1. Germline V gene lookup returns CDR1 MNHEY and CDR2 SVGEGT. The CDR3 extends over 15 amino acids. The V segment lost 6 bases and the J segment 5 bases; nucleotides outside the gene matches: 6. The CDR3 bases are TGTGCCAGCAGCCTGGACAGGGGGCCGCATCAGCCCCAGCATTTT. This sequence encodes CASSLDRGPHQPQHF.

This clonotype came up a few times. The chain combines TRBV4-1 with TRBJ2-2; TRBD1 or TRBD2 may be the D gene (5 bases each). Looked up from germline, CDR1 is MGHRA and CDR2 is YSYEKL. With 6 bases removed from V and 5 bases from J, the gap between germline ends came to 16 bases. This CDR3 is built from 15 residues. In DNA, the CDR3 is TGCGCCAGCAGGCAAACCCGGGGCCGGACCGGGGAGCTGTTTTTT. This gives the protein CASRQTRGRTGELFF.

This chain joins TRBV12-3 or TRBV12-4 and TRBJ2-5; the D gene is possibly TRBD1 (6 bases). This CDR3 has 13 amino acids. Trimming left V 5 bases short and J 5 bases short, with 12 bases between. This chain's CDR3 is CASSRTVRETQYF. The CDR3, as DNA: TGTGCCAGCAGTAGGACAGTCCGCGAGACCCAGTACTTC.

This clonotype showed up many times. The chain employs TRBV12-3 or TRBV12-4 and TRBJ1-1; D is ambiguous. This CDR3 is built from 13 residues. Trimming pared 5 bases from V and 0 bases from J, leaving 7 bases between. CDR3 in amino acids: CASSRTMNTEAFF. The DNA for the CDR3 is TGTGCCAGCAGTCGTACCATGAACACTGAAGCTTTCTTT.

This clonotype showed up many times. The V call is TRBV5-5, the J call TRBJ1-1; D is unclear. V lost 3 bases, J lost 3 bases, and 6 bases lay in between. The CDR3 covers 12 residues. Germline loops: CDR1 SGHKS, CDR2 YYEKEE (reference sequence). The CDR3 DNA follows: TGTGCCAGCAGCTATTCGGACACTGAAGCTTTCTTT. As protein: CASSYSDTEAFF.

This clonotype was counted a few times. The chain carries TRBV15 and TRBJ2-5; D assignment may be TRBD1 or TRBD2 (5 bases each). V was cut by 1 base and J by 3 bases, with 9 bases left in between. The CDR3 loop spans 14 amino acids. Germline CDR1 reads LNHNV; CDR2 reads YYDKDF (reference sequence). CDR3 sequence: CATSRGGPEETQYF. CDR3 DNA sequence: TGTGCCACCAGCAGAGGGGGACCAGAAGAGACCCAGTACTTC.

This clonotype was observed a handful of times. The chain uses TRBV18 and TRBJ2-7; 8 positions agree with TRBD2. The germline V gene has CDR1 KGHSH and CDR2 LQKENI. The ends lost 0 bases at V and 4 bases at J; junction bases unmatched: 5. The CDR3 totals 15 residues. The CDR3, as DNA: TGTGCCAGCTCACCACCGAATAGCGGGACTTACGAGCAGTACTTC. Its protein is CASSPPNSGTYEQYF.

This clonotype was observed at least ten times. The chain is built from TRBV4-1 and TRBJ2-2; D is undetermined. The CDR3 spans 16 residues. In germline, CDR1 is MGHRA, CDR2 YSYEKL. The V end lost 0 bases, the J end lost 0 bases, and 8 bases lay between the germline ends. The CDR3 is CASSQEVLPNTGELFF. The CDR3 DNA follows: TGCGCCAGCAGCCAAGAGGTCCTGCCGAACACCGGGGAGCTGTTTTTT.

In its sample, this clonotype was seen many times. The rearrangement joins TRBV18 to TRBJ1-6, with D perhaps TRBD1 (5 bases). V dropped 2 bases and J dropped 7 bases, with 15 bases sitting between them. Germline V gene data show CDR1 as KGHSH and CDR2 as LQKENI. The CDR3 is made up of 16 amino acids. The CDR3 nucleotides read TGTGCCAGCTCACCAGAGATGGGACGGCTCAATTCACCCCTCCACTTT. Protein sequence: CASSPEMGRLNSPLHF.

The rearrangement uses TRBV15 and TRBJ2-3; the D gene is possibly TRBD2 (7 bases). Germline CDR1 and CDR2: LNHNV and YYDKDF (reference sequence). The CDR3 consists of 16 residues. Trimming removed 1 base from V and 2 bases from J, with 13 bases in between. The CDR3 region has the DNA TGTGCCACCAGCAGAGGCTCGGGGGGCATCACAGATACGCAGTATTTT. Translation gives CATSRGSGGITDTQYF. Full variable domain (rest looked up from reference TRBV15 and TRBJ2-3): DAMVIQNPRYQVTQFGKPVTLSCSQTLNHNVMYWYQQKSSQAPKLLFHYYDKDFNNEADTPDNFQSRRPNTSFCFLDIRSPGLGDTAMYLCATSRGSGGITDTQYFGPGTRLTVL.